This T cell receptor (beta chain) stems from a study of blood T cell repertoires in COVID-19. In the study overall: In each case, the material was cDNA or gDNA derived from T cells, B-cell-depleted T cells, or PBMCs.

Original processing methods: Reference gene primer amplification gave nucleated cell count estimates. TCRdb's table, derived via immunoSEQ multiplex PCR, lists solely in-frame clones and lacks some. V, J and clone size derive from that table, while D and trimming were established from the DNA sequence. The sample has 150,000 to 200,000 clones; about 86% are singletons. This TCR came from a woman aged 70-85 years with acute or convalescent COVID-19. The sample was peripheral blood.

CDR3 nucleotides: TGCGCCAGCAGCCAAGACCCAGCGGGATACAATGAGCAGTTCTTC. Its protein product is CASSQDPAGYNEQFF. The chain joins TRBV4-3 to TRBJ2-1, with 7 positions matching TRBD2. Germline V gene lookup returns CDR1 LGHNA and CDR2 YSLEER. CDR3 size: 15 residues. After removal of 0 bases from V and 4 bases from J, the junction contained 3 bases not matched to a gene.